This is a list of T cell receptor beta chains from one sample in a study of blood T cells in healthy people across ages. Via MiXCR, TCRdb re-called the 5' RACE reads, giving one row per CDR3 protein. The data hold hundreds of thousands of distinct CDR3 sequences, with roughly 24% observed a single time. These sequences were also reported in another study, on T cells of mothers and their children.

Sequenced sample: blood. The receptors were sampled from a boy between 5 and 17 years old in good health. The conserved cysteine and the conserved F or W are not part of the CDR3 here.

V	CDR3
TRBV28	ASSEQVRDNEQF
TRBV5-1	ASSLMNRVDAETRY
TRBV20-1	SAPERVNTEAF
TRBV12-5	ASGLVTGTVFFPNTGELF
TRBV30	AWKGPEQF
TRBV29-1	SVEDRASGGPSSYNEQF
TRBV10-3	AIKREVGEQY
TRBV6-6	ASGGVRQAKNEQY
TRBV5-1	ASSFSGGAVQETQY
TRBV27	ASTDRLQRNQPQH
TRBV7-2	ASSLAGTYNSPLH
TRBV7-9	ASSLSPAGVSNEQY
TRBV7-8	ASRVRGGSYNEQF
TRBV5-1	ASSLEGVHSGANVLT
TRBV6-5	ASSYSKGGSYNSPLH
TRBV12-3/TRBV12-4	ASSWTSGGAEQF
TRBV11-2	ASSLVMGSETQY
TRBV18	ASSSTGQGEDEQF
TRBV7-9	ASSPPVRAPGAF
TRBV10-3	AISAVSGVFRNEQF
TRBV24-1	ATSGTTQETQY
TRBV7-9	ASSLRPGGGYEQY
TRBV29-1	SVELIAEDDYGYT
TRBV10-3	AISRQDLREQY
TRBV5-1	ASSPGQGIGKTQY
TRBV10-3	AISEPTRGEGNGYT
TRBV11-2	ASSMGLQETQY
TRBV29-1	SAVGGKGGIQY
TRBV12-3/TRBV12-4	ASSFFPASSSYNEQF
TRBV3-1	ASSPRTATTGELF
TRBV5-1	ASSPPGTGIVKETQY
TRBV2	ASSRSLAGETQY
TRBV29-1	SSRAPGGELF
TRBV27	ASSLAQGRVEQY
TRBV6-2/TRBV6-3	ASRGPLMGQPQH
TRBV7-9	ASSFQTGGTEAF
TRBV2	ASSEGSWIYEQY
TRBV7-2	ASSSKRGREPDTQY
TRBV6-1	ASSEASGGAAKNIQY
TRBV27	ASSPSGGPAQY
TRBV28	ASFRGRDQPQH
TRBV5-1	ANSPTGGGETQY
TRBV7-3	ASRGQRGLSEAF
TRBV19	ASRPGQGAQNEQF
TRBV20-1	SASPPRTGTLRSYEQY
TRBV5-1	ASSPLGLLNTEAF
TRBV20-1	SARAGGFNEQF
TRBV29-1	SARTGEYGYT
TRBV14	ASSQAGTGGEETQY
TRBV13	ASSEGGQGPTDTQY
TRBV7-9	ASSSTRDRVRETQY
TRBV4-3	ASSQDGTGGTDTQY
TRBV20-1	SAPDRRDNEQF
TRBV12-3/TRBV12-4	ASSFSGVGRRETQY
TRBV9	ASSGQGRNQPQH